This TCR beta chain was sequenced in a study of T cell clusters in autoimmune cytopenias (dated 2019 in TCRdb). In the study overall: TRB sequencing reached a median depth of approximately 50,000 reads per sample and yielded a median of around 2,200 distinct TRB clonotypes per sample. TRB and IGH repertoires from peripheral blood were sequenced in autoimmune cytopenia patients at active disease and during treatment follow-up, with healthy, CLL and autoimmune hepatitis controls included alongside. The goal of the study was to find out whether patients with autoimmune cytopenia have a disease-specific immune repertoire signature that could be used as a blood-based biomarker. Paper-wide results and their limitations: The T cell clusters were defined only in silico, and the functional role of the clusters still needed to be validated experimentally. In the comparison of secondary cytopenia with CLL, no cluster-lack signature showed up, apparently because the dominant lymphoma-associated repertoire masked the signature. About 3-fold more exclusive TRB clusters were observed in healthy donors than in active autoimmune hepatitis patients, consistent with an autoimmunity-wide signature. GLIPH results suggested that primary autoimmune cytopenia patients were missing physiological T cell clusters, with 51 clusters found only in healthy donors compared with about 16 found only in patients. The TRB repertoire shifts, including less even repertoires in secondary cytopenia and CLL, mostly reflected lymphoma bias and not autoimmunity.

Per sample, roughly 240 ng of peripheral blood genomic DNA, approximately 37,500 genome equivalents, was used for TRB amplification. Frequency classes this clonotype as medium-sized (0.01 to 0.1%); no count is given. It lacks a known antigen. TRB rearrangements were amplified by multiplex PCR following a touch-down protocol, with the TRB-A and TRB-B primer pools mixed in one tube. Illumina adapters and sample indices were attached to the amplicons through two consecutive PCR reactions using Phusion HS II polymerase. The amplicons were purified from gel with the NucleoSpin Gel and PCR Clean-up kit, after which the amplicons were quantified by Qubit and checked for quality on an Agilent 2100 Bioanalyzer. Sequencing of the libraries was performed on an Illumina MiSeq with 600-cycle, single-indexed, paired-end runs. As for how the authors treated the data: MiXCR version 2.1.12, together with the default MiXCR reference library, was used to align and assemble the TRB reads. A clone was defined by each unique CDR3 nucleotide sequence, and the analysis included only productive sequences supported by at least two reads. To assess repertoire diversity, an R script computed alpha-parameterized diversity profiles (alpha 0 to 5), which included the Shannon (alpha 1) and Simpson (alpha 2) indices. Combinatorial TRB VJ usage was calculated with the tcR package and was compared between cohorts by principal component analysis performed with ade4. Using GLIPH, TCRbeta CDR3s were clustered on pairs of cohorts matched for age and read depth, and a Wilcoxon test was used to compare cluster frequencies. Once TCRdb had reprocessed the reads, it stored one entry per CDR3 protein sequence and supplied no DNA. For this entry, the V and J calls and clone size follow TCRdb and not the study's own pipeline. The table held for this sample gives 1,500 to 2,000 distinct CDR3 sequences. Over 5% of the sample is held by the ten biggest clonotypes.

The CDR3 numbers 15 residues from cysteine through phenylalanine. Only the protein is available. The germline V gene (reference sequence) specifies SGHKS as CDR1 and YYEKEE as CDR2. The chain is made from TRBV5-5 and TRBJ1-4. The sequence was obtained from a human donor with an autoimmune cytopenia or autoimmune hepatitis (not recorded which). The sample taken for sequencing was peripheral blood. The CDR3 loop reads CASSSLGFTNEKLFF.